The 17 T cell receptor beta chains below all came from one sample that was sequenced in a study of cytomegalovirus exposure and HLA in healthy donors. Researchers ran the PCR with 60 Vbeta and 13 Jbeta primers. Clones were sequenced by immunoSEQ multiplex PCR, and TCRdb holds only the in-frame ones, with some missing. The table shows under 200,000 clones, with approximately 78% occurring only once. The sequencing input was PBMCs. Receptors were obtained from a male donor in good health and CMV-seropositive.

The chain couples TRBV9 to TRBJ2-3; the D gene is possibly TRBD2 (6 bases). Trimming stripped 0 bases from V and 6 bases from J, with 11 bases between. CDR1 and CDR2 from the germline V gene are SGDLS and YYNGEE. The CDR3 extends over 14 amino acids. CDR3 sequence (DNA): TGTGCCAGCAGCGTAGAGGAGGGCCGGGATACGCAGTATTTT. Its protein product is CASSVEEGRDTQYF.

The chain is built from TRBV5-1 and TRBJ2-2; perhaps TRBD2 as D (6 bases). Per germline, CDR1 SGHRS and CDR2 YFSETQ. V was trimmed by 4 bases and J by 7 bases, leaving 20 bases between them. There are 16 residues in the CDR3. This CDR3 is CASSRAGIGSIGELFF. The CDR3 region has the DNA TGCGCCAGCAGCCGTGCGGGAATTGGGTCTATCGGGGAGCTGTTTTTT.

For this clone: One junction end does not reproduce the germline sequence, and a read error may be involved. The V call is TRBV5-8, the J call TRBJ2-6, with TRBD1 identical over 8 bases. Germline values: CDR1 SGHTS, CDR2 YDEGEE. This CDR3 region has 19 residues. CDR3 nucleotides: TGTGCCAGCAGCGTTCGGCGACAGGGGAAAATCTCTGGGGCCAACGGCCTGACTTTC. This encodes CASSVRRQGKISGANGLTF.

This chain uses TRBV4-1 with TRBJ2-1; D possibly corresponds to TRBD1 (6 bases). The CDR3 is 15 amino acids. V shed 4 bases and J shed 5 bases, with 15 bases lying between them. In germline, CDR1 is MGHRA, CDR2 YSYEKL. Here the CDR3 DNA reads TGCGCCAGCAGCCCACCAGGGACACTAAACAATGAGCAGTTCTTC. Residues: CASSPPGTLNNEQFF.

The rearrangement links TRBV29-1 to TRBJ2-2; weak D call: TRBD1 (6 bases). V dropped 4 bases and J dropped 1 base, with 13 bases sitting between them. The V gene's germline CDR1 is SQVTM and CDR2 ANQGSEA. The CDR3 loop spans 15 amino acids. The CDR3 spells CSVVEGTLNTGELFF. CDR3 DNA sequence: TGCAGCGTTGTAGAGGGGACACTGAACACCGGGGAGCTGTTTTTT.

The V call is TRBV10-2, the J call TRBJ1-1; TRBD1 is a possible D gene (5 bases). The CDR3 sequence is 14 residues long. Trimming removed 4 bases from V and 7 bases from J, with 16 bases in between. Germline values: CDR1 WSHSY, CDR2 SAAADI. The CDR3 spells CASSGSSGGYEAFF. CDR3 nucleotide sequence: TGCGCCAGCAGTGGGTCCTCGGGGGGTTATGAAGCTTTCTTT.

The chain combines TRBV30 with TRBJ1-1; D possibly corresponds to TRBD1 (6 bases). The CDR3 spans 14 residues. V was cut by 2 bases and J by 4 bases, with 14 bases left in between. Germline loops: CDR1 GTSNPN, CDR2 SVGIG (reference sequence). This chain's CDR3 is CAWSTHGGSTEAFF. Written as DNA, the CDR3 is TGTGCCTGGAGTACCCATGGGGGCTCCACTGAAGCTTTCTTT.

The V gene is TRBV5-1, the J gene TRBJ2-3; maybe TRBD2 (5 bases). Trimming removed 4 bases from V and 5 bases from J, with 14 bases in between. Germline V gene lookup returns CDR1 SGHRS and CDR2 YFSETQ. The CDR3 spans 14 residues. CDR3 amino acids: CASSMSLAGDTQYF. CDR3 in DNA: TGCGCCAGCAGCATGAGCCTTGCGGGAGATACGCAGTATTTT.

The rearrangement joins TRBV13 to TRBJ1-6; D is ambiguous. Germline lookup yields CDR1 PRHDT and CDR2 FYEKMQ (reference sequence). The CDR3 has 13 residues. V was pared by 5 bases and J by 7 bases, with 9 bases between. The chain's CDR3 is CASSRVRNSPLHF. The CDR3 region has the DNA TGTGCCAGCAGCCGGGTCCGGAATTCACCCCTCCACTTT.

The rearrangement links TRBV28 to TRBJ2-7, with a tentative D call TRBD1 (6 bases). Trimming took 6 bases from V and 4 from J, leaving 16 bases between them. This CDR3 spans 14 amino acids. CDR1 is MDHEN, CDR2 SYDVKM, per germline. The CDR3 nucleotides read TGTGCCAGCAGCGTTCGTCCAGGGGTATACGAGCAGTACTTC. Amino acid sequence: CASSVRPGVYEQYF.

With respect to this clone: Compared with germline, one end of the junction differs, possibly owing to a read error. This sequence joins TRBV7-9 and TRBJ1-1; 8 bases map to TRBD1. Per germline, CDR1 SEHNR and CDR2 FQNEAQ (reference sequence). This CDR3 contains 15 residues. The CDR3: CSSSLSGQGTTEAFF. DNA of the CDR3: TGTTCCAGCAGCTTATCAGGACAGGGAACGACTGAAGCTTTCTTT.

The rearrangement joins TRBV30 to TRBJ2-3, with TRBD2 matching over 10 bases. Germline values: CDR1 GTSNPN, CDR2 SVGIG (reference sequence). V gave up 0 bases and J gave up 6 bases; unmatched junction bases: 6. This CDR3 comprises 15 residues. CDR3 region: CAWSVASGRRDTQYF. CDR3 coding DNA: TGTGCCTGGAGTGTAGCTAGCGGGAGAAGGGATACGCAGTATTTT.

The chain uses TRBV20-1 and TRBJ1-2; perhaps TRBD1 as D (5 bases). Deletions cut 6 bases from V and 8 bases from J, with 13 bases between. The germline CDR1 and CDR2 sequences are DFQATT and SNEGSKA (reference sequence). The CDR3 contains 11 residues. Written as DNA, the CDR3 is TGCAGTGCAGCGGGACTGGGCGGCTACACCTTC. It translates to CSAAGLGGYTF.

This clone was seen only once. The V and J genes are TRBV7-2 and TRBJ2-3; TRBD2 is a possible D gene (6 bases). The CDR3 length is 14 residues. The germline gives CDR1 SGHTA, CDR2 FQGNSA. Trimming stripped 4 bases from V and 4 bases from J, with 12 bases between. CDR3 in amino acids: CASSSGLTSDTQYF. In nucleotides, the CDR3 is TGTGCCAGCAGCTCGGGACTTACGTCAGATACGCAGTATTTT.

V usage is TRBV5-1 and J usage is TRBJ1-2; TRBD1 agrees at 10 bases. The CDR3 is made up of 16 amino acids. V shed 2 bases, J shed 5 bases, and the junction held 9 bases outside the gene matches. Germline-derived CDR1 and CDR2 are SGHRS and YFSETQ. The CDR3 DNA reads TGCGCCAGCAGCTTCCCGCCGGGACAGGGGAAGTATGGCTACACCTTC. It translates to CASSFPPGQGKYGYTF.

The CDR3 spells CAWGDREAFF. In nucleotides, the CDR3 is TGTGCCTGGGGGGACAGAGAAGCTTTCTTT. V gene TRBV30 combines with J gene TRBJ1-1; 7 nucleotides align to TRBD1. V dropped 5 bases and J dropped 8; count of bases not matched to a gene: 2. The CDR3 extends over 10 amino acids. Germline V gene sequence: CDR1 GTSNPN, CDR2 SVGIG (reference sequence).

The chain uses TRBV29-1 and TRBJ2-2, with 10 bases that match TRBD2. Germline CDR1 is SQVTM and CDR2 is ANQGSEA. Trimming removed 4 bases from V and 0 bases from J; junction bases left unmatched: 11. The CDR3 has 18 amino acids. The CDR3 protein is CSVVLAGEVRANTGELFF. CDR3 nucleotide sequence: TGCAGCGTTGTTCTAGCGGGAGAGGTGAGGGCGAACACCGGGGAGCTGTTTTTT.